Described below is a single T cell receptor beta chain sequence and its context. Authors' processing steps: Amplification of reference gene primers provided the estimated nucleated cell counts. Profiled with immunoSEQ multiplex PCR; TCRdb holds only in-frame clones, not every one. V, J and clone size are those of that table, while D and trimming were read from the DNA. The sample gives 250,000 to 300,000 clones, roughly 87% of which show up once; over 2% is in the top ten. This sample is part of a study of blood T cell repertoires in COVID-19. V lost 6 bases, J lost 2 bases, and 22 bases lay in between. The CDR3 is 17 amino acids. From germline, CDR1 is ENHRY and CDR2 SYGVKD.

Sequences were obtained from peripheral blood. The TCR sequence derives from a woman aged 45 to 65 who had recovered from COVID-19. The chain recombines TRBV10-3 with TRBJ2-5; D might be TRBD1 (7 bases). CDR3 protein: CAIRRGTRQGGQETQYF. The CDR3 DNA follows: TGTGCCATCAGACGAGGGACGCGACAGGGAGGTCAAGAGACCCAGTACTTC.